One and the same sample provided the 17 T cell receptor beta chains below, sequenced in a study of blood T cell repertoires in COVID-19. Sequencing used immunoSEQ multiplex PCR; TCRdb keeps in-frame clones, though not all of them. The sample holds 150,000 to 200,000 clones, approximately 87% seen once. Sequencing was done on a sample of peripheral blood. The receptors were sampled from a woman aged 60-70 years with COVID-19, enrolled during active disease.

This CDR3 reads CATSDFRYLYGYTF. The CDR3 nucleotides read TGTGCCACCAGTGATTTTCGATATCTATATGGCTACACCTTC. The J gene is TRBJ1-2, the V gene TRBV24-1; D uncertain. Germline CDR1 and CDR2: KGHDR and SFDVKD. The CDR3 runs 14 residues. Trimming stripped 1 base from V and 5 bases from J, with 10 bases between.

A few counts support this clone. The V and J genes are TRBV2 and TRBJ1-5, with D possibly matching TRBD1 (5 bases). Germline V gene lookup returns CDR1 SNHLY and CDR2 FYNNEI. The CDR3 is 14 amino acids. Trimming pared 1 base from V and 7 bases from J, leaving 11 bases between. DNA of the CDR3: TGTGCCAGCAGTGAAGTCGCAGGGCTGCAGCCCCAGCATTTT. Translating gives CASSEVAGLQPQHF.

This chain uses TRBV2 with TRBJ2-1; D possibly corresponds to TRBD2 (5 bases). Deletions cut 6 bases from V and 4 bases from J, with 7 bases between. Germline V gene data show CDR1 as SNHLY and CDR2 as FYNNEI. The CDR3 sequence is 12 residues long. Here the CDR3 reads CASSTSYNEQFF. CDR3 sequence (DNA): TGTGCCAGCAGCACTAGTTACAATGAGCAGTTCTTC.

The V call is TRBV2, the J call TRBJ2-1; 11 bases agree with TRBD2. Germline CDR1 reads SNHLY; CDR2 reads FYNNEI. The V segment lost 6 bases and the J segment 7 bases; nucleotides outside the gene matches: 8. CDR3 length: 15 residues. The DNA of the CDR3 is TGTGCCAGCAGACTCACTAGCGGGAGTAGGAATGAGCAGTTCTTC. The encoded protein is CASRLTSGSRNEQFF.

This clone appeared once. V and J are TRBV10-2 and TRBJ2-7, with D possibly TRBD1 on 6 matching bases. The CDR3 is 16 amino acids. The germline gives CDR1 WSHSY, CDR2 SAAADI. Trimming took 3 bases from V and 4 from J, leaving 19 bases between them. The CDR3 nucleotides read TGCGCCAGCAGTGATCCACAGGGCTTGATGGGGTACGAGCAGTACTTC. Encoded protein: CASSDPQGLMGYEQYF.

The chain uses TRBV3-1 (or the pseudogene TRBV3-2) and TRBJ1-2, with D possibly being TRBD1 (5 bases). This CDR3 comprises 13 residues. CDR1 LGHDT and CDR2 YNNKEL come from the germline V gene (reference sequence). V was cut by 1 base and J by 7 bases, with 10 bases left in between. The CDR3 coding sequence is TGTGCCAGCAGCCAAGTCCCAGGGATTGGCTACACCTTC. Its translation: CASSQVPGIGYTF.

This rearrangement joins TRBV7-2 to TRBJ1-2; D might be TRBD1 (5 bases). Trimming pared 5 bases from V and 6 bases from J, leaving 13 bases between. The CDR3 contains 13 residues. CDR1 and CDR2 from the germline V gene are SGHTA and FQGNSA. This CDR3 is CASSLSWGDGYTF. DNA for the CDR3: TGTGCCAGCAGCCTCTCGTGGGGGGATGGCTACACCTTC.

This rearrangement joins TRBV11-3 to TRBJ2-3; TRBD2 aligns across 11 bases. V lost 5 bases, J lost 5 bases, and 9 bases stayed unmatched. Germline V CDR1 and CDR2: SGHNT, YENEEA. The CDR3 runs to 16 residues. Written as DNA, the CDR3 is TGTGCCAGCAGCACTATGCTAGCGGGAGGTGGAGATACGCAGTATTTT. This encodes CASSTMLAGGGDTQYF.

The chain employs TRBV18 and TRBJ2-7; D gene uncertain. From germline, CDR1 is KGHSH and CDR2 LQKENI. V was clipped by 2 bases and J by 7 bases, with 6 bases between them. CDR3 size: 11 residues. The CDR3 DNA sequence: TGTGCCAGCTCACCAGGGCAGGAGCAGTACTTC. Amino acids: CASSPGQEQYF.

The CDR3 region has the DNA TGTGCCAGCAGCCAAGGGCGGGGAGAGACCCAGTACTTC. Translation gives CASSQGRGETQYF. The chain carries TRBV7-3 and TRBJ2-5; possibly TRBD2 for D (6 bases). The CDR3 consists of 13 residues. V dropped 5 bases and J dropped 4 bases, with 11 bases sitting between them. CDR1 is SGHTA, CDR2 FQGTGA, per germline. The full variable domain, in which reference TRBV7-3 and TRBJ2-5 provide the parts outside the CDR3, is GAGVSQTPSNKVTEKGKYVELRCDPISGHTALYWYRQSLGQGPEFLIYFQGTGAADDSGLPNDRFFAVRPEGSVSTLKIQRTERGDSAVYLCASSQGRGETQYFGPGTRLLVL.

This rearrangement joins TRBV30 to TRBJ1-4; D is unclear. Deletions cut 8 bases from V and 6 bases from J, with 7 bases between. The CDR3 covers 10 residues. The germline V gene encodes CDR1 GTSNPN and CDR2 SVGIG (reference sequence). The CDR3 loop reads CAGEDEKLFF. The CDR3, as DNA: TGTGCCGGTGAGGATGAAAAACTGTTTTTT.

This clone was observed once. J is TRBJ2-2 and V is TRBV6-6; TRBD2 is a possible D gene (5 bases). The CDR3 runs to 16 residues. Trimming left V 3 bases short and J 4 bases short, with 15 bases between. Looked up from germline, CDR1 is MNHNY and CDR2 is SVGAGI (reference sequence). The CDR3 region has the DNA TGTGCCAGCAGTTATATTCTCGGGGATCCCACCGGGGAGCTGTTTTTT. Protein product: CASSYILGDPTGELFF.

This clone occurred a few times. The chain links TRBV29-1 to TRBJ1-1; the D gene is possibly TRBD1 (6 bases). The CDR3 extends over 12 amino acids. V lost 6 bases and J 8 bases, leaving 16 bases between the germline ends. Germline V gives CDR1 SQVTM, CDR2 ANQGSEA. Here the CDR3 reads CSVVDSIGEAFF. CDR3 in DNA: TGCAGCGTCGTGGACAGTATTGGCGAAGCTTTCTTT. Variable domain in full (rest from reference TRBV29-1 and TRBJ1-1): SAVISQKPSRDICQRGTSLTIQCQVDSQVTMMFWYRQQPGQSLTLIATANQGSEATYESGFVIDKFPISRPNLTFSTLTVSNMSPEDSSIYLCSVVDSIGEAFFGQGTRLTVV.

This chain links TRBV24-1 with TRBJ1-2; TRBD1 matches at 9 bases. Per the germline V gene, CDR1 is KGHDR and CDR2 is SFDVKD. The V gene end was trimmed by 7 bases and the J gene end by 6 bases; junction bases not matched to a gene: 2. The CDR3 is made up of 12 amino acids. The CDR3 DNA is TGTGCCACCAGCAGGGACAGGGATGGCTACACCTTC. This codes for CATSRDRDGYTF.

This CDR3 is CASSHGLAGAQSSGANVLTF. The CDR3 DNA reads TGTGCCAGCAGCCATGGACTAGCGGGAGCTCAGAGCTCTGGGGCCAACGTCCTGACTTTC. The chain has TRBV9 and TRBJ2-6, with 13 bases fitting TRBD2. V lost 4 bases and J lost 0; bases outside the gene matches: 10. Germline V gives CDR1 SGDLS, CDR2 YYNGEE. CDR3 length equals 20 residues.

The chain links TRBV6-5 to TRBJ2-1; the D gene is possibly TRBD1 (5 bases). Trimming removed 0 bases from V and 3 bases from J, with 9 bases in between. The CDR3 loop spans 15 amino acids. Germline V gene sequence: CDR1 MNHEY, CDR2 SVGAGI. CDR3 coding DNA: TGTGCCAGCAGTTACTCGGGTCAGGGCTACAATGAGCAGTTCTTC. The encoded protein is CASSYSGQGYNEQFF.

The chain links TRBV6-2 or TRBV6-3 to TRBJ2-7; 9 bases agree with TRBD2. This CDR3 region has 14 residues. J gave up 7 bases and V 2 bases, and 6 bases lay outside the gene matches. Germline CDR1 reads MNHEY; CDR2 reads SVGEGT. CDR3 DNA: TGTGCCAGCAGTTACAAGGCGGGAGGGCGAGAGCAGTACTTC. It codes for CASSYKAGGREQYF.